The clone carrying this TCR beta chain has only a few counts. Its antigen remains unidentified. This specimen comes from a study of T cell repertoires in cytomegalovirus infection. Study in general: From public TCR beta signatures came an indication of both CMV infection and matching HLA type.

Notes on the study in general: CMV carriers having the relevant HLA were flagged by cumulative public TCR beta family frequency.

TCRdb recomputed calls from the reads with MiXCR, one row per CDR3 protein. This table has under 600,000 distinct CDR3 sequences, 16% appearing once. The junction had 9 bases not matched to a gene; V was cut back by 7 bases and J by 0 bases. CDR3 size: 17 residues. The TCR comes from a human donor in good health (CMV status not recorded). Some clones in this sample may be carry-over from other donors' samples. The chain uses TRBV12-3 or TRBV12-4 and TRBJ2-1; TRBD2 matches 10 bases. Input material: CD8+ T cells from PBMCs. The CDR3 sequence is CASKGSGGPSSYNEQFF. CDR3 DNA sequence: TGTGCCAGCAAGGGTAGCGGGGGGCCGAGCTCCTACAATGAGCAGTTCTTC.